The source of this T cell receptor (beta chain) is a study of type 1 regulatory T cells. As for the study in general: This in vitro CD4 product, T-allo10, is enriched for Tr1 cells and alloantigen-specific.

TCRdb analysed the reads with MiXCR anew, one entry per CDR3 protein. The profile covers 60,000 to 70,000 distinct CDR3 sequences, with around 57% appearing a single time and about 7.3% taken by the ten largest. Comments on this clonotype: The antigen remains unidentified.

Germline lookup yields CDR1 LNHDA and CDR2 SQIVND (reference sequence). The CDR3 has 13 residues. V gave up 5 bases and J gave up 5 bases, with 10 bases separating them. The material sequenced was cultured T cells, either the whole culture or a sorted T cell fraction (not recorded which). Documented subset: Tr1-enriched cell product generated in vitro against host alloantigens. The sequence was collected from a human donor in good health. V and J are TRBV19 and TRBJ1-3; D is ambiguous. CDR3 DNA sequence: TGTGCCAGTAGTCCGACTACCCGAAACACCATATATTTT. Its protein is CASSPTTRNTIYF. The full variable domain, with the rest looked up from reference TRBV19 and TRBJ1-3, is DGGITQSPKYLFRKEGQNVTLSCEQNLNHDAMYWYRQDPGQGLRLIYYSQIVNDFQKGDIAEGYSVSREKKESFPLTVTSAQKNPTAFYLCASSPTTRNTIYFGEGSWLTVV.